Described below is a single T cell receptor (beta chain) sequence and its context. The antigen it binds to is not known. Base qualities are missing; no much larger clone stands one base away. This sample was included in a study of blood T cell repertoires in COVID-19 (TCRdb year 2020). Context from the whole study: Samples covering the acute and convalescent phases of COVID-19 were provided by collaborators in the United States, Italy and Spain. Nearly every sample came with metadata listing a de-identified subject ID, COVID-19 status, age in years and sex. The repertoires were released in a freely available public database meant as a resource for research on the immune response to SARS-CoV-2. Where available, HLA class I and class II types were taken from metadata supplied by the sample provider and were not determined by assay-based typing. Subjects who had been exposed to COVID-19, were actively infected with it, or had recovered from it provided the deeply sampled blood TCRbeta repertoires that made up the dataset. Samples came from the ongoing ImmuneRACE study (first 160 participants) plus 1,254 subjects from 6 global collaborators. The prospective study material was composed of cDNA or gDNA derived from T cells, B-cell-depleted T cells, or PBMCs.

General conclusions and limits of the study: The amount of clinical and demographic metadata varied by source and participant and was provided uncurated.

TCRbeta CDR3 regions were amplified from genomic DNA using the immunoSEQ Assay, a bias-controlled multiplex PCR. In the authors' own workflow: Nucleated cell counts per sample were estimated from amplification of reference gene primers within the assay. To quantify the absolute abundance of each unique TCRbeta CDR3 rearrangement, sequence reads were collapsed and filtered. For each sample, productive Simpson clonality was calculated by taking the square root of Simpson's diversity index across productive rearrangements. TCRdb retrieved this table from immuneACCESS and kept in-frame rearrangements only. Not all clones are present; in checked studies, unresolved V genes account for under half, and no reason is known for the remainder. The V and J calls and clone size are taken from that table; D and trimming were inferred from the DNA. Here the sample has 95,000 to 150,000 clones; approximately 83% occur a single time. About 4.2% of the sample is held by the ten biggest clonotypes.

Each collaborating institution followed its own protocols to collect whole blood in K2EDTA tubes. For TCRbeta analysis, collaborators shipped samples as frozen whole blood, isolated PBMCs, or DNA extracted from either of those sample types. The CDR3 spans 17 residues, from the cysteine through the phenylalanine. The CDR3 DNA has 51 bases and is translated from base 1. For CDR1 and CDR2, the germline V gene lists WSHSY and SAAADI. Trimming takes 3 bases off V and 7 bases off J; junction bases not matched to a gene: 12. The sequence was collected from an older woman with acute or convalescent COVID-19. Recombination linked TRBV10-2 to TRBJ1-4; TRBD1 fits 9 bases in the junction. Sequencing was done on a sample of peripheral blood. The CDR3 is CASSEPGQGLTREKLFF. Here is the DNA: TGCGCCAGCAGTGAACCGGGACAGGGACTCACTCGTGAAAAACTGTTTTTT.